These 6 T cell receptor beta chains were sequenced from one sample in a study of blood T cells in healthy people across ages. The use of a sample-barcoded 5' primer and a J-beta primer mix characterized a second PCR of roughly 6 to 11 cycles. MiXCR was run by TCRdb on the 5' RACE reads, yielding one entry per CDR3 protein. The sample has hundreds of thousands of distinct CDR3 sequences; around 50% are singletons. The sample consisted of blood. Receptor source: a man between 40 and 49 years old in good health.

The chain is built from TRBV7-2 and TRBJ2-7, with 8 bases fitting TRBD2. This CDR3 has 14 residues. The junction had 5 bases not matched to a gene; V was cut back by 3 bases and J by 4 bases. Germline values: CDR1 SGHTA, CDR2 FQGNSA. CDR3 sequence (DNA): TGTGCCAGCAGCTTCCAGCGGGAGCATTACGAGCAGTACTTC. This gives the protein CASSFQREHYEQYF. The full variable domain, its missing parts supplied by reference TRBV7-2 and TRBJ2-7, is GAGVSQSPSNKVTEKGKDVELRCDPISGHTALYWYRQSLGQGLEFLIYFQGNSAPDKSGLPSDRFSAERTGGSVSTLTIQRTQQEDSAVYLCASSFQREHYEQYFGPGTRLTVT.

V is TRBV2 and J is TRBJ1-5, with D possibly being TRBD1 (5 bases). This CDR3 is 15 amino acids long. The V end lost 2 bases, the J end lost 6 bases, and 14 bases lay between the germline ends. Germline lookup yields CDR1 SNHLY and CDR2 FYNNEI. CDR3 nucleotide sequence: TGTGCCAGCAGTGAAATTCAGGGAGGTAGTCAGCCCCAGCATTTT. As protein: CASSEIQGGSQPQHF. The full variable domain, rest sourced from reference TRBV2 and TRBJ1-5, is EPEVTQTPSHQVTQMGQEVILRCVPISNHLYFYWYRQILGQKVEFLVSFYNNEISEKSEIFDDQFSVERPDGSNFTLKIRSTKLEDSAMYFCASSEIQGGSQPQHFGDGTRLSIL.

The CDR3 nucleotides are TGTGCCAGCAGCGGACTAGCGGGGGGGCGGCAAGAGACCCAGTACTTC. Protein: CASSGLAGGRQETQYF. The chain recombines TRBV12-3 or TRBV12-4 with TRBJ2-5; 15 bases fit TRBD2. There are 16 residues in the CDR3. V shed 6 bases and J 2 bases; nucleotides not matched to a gene: 4.

This clonotype was seen only a few times. J is TRBJ2-3 and V is TRBV12-3 or TRBV12-4; weak D call: TRBD2 (6 bases). CDR3 length: 15 amino acids. V dropped 3 bases and J dropped 2 bases, with 12 bases sitting between them. The CDR3 DNA follows: TGTGCCAGCAGTTTTCCGGGAGACAACACAGATACGCAGTATTTT. Its translation: CASSFPGDNTDTQYF.

The chain uses TRBV6-6 and TRBJ2-1; D is unclear. The CDR3 runs 15 residues. V was trimmed by 8 bases and J by 9 bases, leaving 23 bases between them. Germline V gene data show CDR1 as MNHNY and CDR2 as SVGAGI (reference sequence). The CDR3 DNA reads TGTGCCAGCGGTGCCACTTTATCCTCAACGGGTGAGCAGTTCTTC. It yields the protein CASGATLSSTGEQFF.

This clonotype came up a few times. V gene TRBV28 combines with J gene TRBJ2-6; 7 nucleotides agree with TRBD2. After removal of 11 bases from V and 0 bases from J, the junction contained 13 bases not matched to a gene. The germline V gene encodes CDR1 MDHEN and CDR2 SYDVKM. This CDR3 contains 17 residues. The CDR3 loop is CAVAGGTESSGANVLTF. The CDR3 region has the DNA TGTGCCGTCGCCGGGGGGACGGAGAGCTCTGGGGCCAACGTCCTGACTTTC.